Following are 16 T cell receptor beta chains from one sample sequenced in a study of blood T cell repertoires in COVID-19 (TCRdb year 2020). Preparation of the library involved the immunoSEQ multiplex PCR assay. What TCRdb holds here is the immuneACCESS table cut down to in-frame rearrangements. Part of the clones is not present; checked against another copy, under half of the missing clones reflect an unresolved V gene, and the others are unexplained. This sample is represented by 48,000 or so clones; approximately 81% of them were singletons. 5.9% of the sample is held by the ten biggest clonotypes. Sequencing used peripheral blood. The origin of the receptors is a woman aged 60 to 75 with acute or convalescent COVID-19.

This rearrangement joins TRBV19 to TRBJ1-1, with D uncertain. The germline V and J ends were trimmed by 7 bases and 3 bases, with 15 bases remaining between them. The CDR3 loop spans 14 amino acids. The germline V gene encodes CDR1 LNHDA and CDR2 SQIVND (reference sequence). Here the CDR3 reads CASNGDYWYTEAFF. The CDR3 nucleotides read TGTGCCAGTAATGGAGATTATTGGTACACTGAAGCTTTCTTT.

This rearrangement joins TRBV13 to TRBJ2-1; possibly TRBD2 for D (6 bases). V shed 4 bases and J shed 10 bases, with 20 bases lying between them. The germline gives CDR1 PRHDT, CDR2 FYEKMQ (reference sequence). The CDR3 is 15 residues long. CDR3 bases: TGTGCCAGCAGCTATAGGACGGCTCTCCGGGGGGAGCAGTTCTTC. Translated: CASSYRTALRGEQFF.

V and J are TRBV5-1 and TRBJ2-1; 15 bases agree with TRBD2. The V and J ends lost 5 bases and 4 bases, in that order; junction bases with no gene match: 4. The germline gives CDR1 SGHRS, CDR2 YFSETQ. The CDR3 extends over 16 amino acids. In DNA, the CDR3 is TGCGCCAGCAGTTGGGGACTAGCGGGGGGTTACAATGAGCAGTTCTTC. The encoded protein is CASSWGLAGGYNEQFF.

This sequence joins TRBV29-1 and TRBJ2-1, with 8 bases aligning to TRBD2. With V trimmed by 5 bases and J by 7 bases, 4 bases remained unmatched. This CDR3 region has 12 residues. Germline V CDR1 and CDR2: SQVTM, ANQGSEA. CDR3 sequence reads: CSVSGTRNEQFF. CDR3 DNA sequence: TGCAGCGTTTCCGGGACTAGAAATGAGCAGTTCTTC.

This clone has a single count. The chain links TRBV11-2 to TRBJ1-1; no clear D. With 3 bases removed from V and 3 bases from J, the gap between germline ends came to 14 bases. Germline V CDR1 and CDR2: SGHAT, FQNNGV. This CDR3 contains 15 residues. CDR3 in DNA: TGTGCCAGCAGCTTTGTGGCAGTCGGGGACACTGAAGCTTTCTTT. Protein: CASSFVAVGDTEAFF.

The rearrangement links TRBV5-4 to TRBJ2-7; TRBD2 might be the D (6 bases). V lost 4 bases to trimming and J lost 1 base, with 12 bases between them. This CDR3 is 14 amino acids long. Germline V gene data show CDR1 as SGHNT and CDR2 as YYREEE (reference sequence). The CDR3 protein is CASSADGGSYEQYF. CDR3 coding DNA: TGTGCCAGCAGCGCCGACGGGGGTTCCTACGAGCAGTACTTC. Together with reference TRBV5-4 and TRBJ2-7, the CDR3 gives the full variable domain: ETGVTQSPTHLIKTRGQQVTLRCSSQSGHNTVSWYQQALGQGPQFIFQYYREEENGRGNFPPRFSGLQFPNYSSELNVNALELDDSALYLCASSADGGSYEQYFGPGTRLTVT.

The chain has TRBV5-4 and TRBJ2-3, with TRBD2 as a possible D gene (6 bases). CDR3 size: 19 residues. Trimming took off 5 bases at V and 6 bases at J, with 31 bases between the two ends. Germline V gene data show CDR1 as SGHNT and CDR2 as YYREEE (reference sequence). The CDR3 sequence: CASRPEAGRSFRPGDTQYF. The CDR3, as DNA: TGTGCCAGCAGACCGGAGGCGGGGCGGTCGTTCCGCCCGGGGGATACGCAGTATTTT.

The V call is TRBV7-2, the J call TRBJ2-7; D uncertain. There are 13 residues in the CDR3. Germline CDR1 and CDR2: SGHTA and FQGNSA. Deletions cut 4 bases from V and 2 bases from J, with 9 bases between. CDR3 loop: CASSYISPYEQYF. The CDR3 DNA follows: TGTGCCAGCAGCTACATATCCCCCTACGAGCAGTACTTC. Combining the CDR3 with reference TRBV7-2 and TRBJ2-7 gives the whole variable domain GAGVSQSPSNKVTEKGKDVELRCDPISGHTALYWYRQSLGQGLEFLIYFQGNSAPDKSGLPSDRFSAERTGGSVSTLTIQRTQQEDSAVYLCASSYISPYEQYFGPGTRLTVT.

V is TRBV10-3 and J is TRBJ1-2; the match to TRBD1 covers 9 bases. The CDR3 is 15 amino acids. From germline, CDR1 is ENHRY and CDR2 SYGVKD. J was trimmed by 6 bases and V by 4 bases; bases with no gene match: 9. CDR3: CAISGGQGSGNGYTF. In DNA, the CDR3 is TGTGCCATCAGTGGGGGACAGGGAAGTGGCAATGGCTACACCTTC.

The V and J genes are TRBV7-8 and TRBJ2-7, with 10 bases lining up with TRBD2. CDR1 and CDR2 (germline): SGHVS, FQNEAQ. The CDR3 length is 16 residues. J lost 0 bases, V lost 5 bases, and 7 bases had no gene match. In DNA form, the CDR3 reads TGTGCCAGCAGCCATAGCGGGGGGACCCCCTCCTACGAGCAGTACTTC. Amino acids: CASSHSGGTPSYEQYF. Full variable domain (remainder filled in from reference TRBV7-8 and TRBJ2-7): GAGVSQSPRYKVAKRGQDVALRCDPISGHVSLFWYQQALGQGPEFLTYFQNEAQLDKSGLPSDRFFAERPEGSVSTLKIQRTQQEDSAVYLCASSHSGGTPSYEQYFGPGTRLTVT.

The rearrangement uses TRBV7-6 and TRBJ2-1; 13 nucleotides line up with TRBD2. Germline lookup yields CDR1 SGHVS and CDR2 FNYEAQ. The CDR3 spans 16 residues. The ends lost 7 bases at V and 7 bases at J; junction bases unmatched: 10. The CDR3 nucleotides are TGTGCCAGCAACGGACTAGCGGGAGCCCGCCCGAATGAGCAGTTCTTC. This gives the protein CASNGLAGARPNEQFF.

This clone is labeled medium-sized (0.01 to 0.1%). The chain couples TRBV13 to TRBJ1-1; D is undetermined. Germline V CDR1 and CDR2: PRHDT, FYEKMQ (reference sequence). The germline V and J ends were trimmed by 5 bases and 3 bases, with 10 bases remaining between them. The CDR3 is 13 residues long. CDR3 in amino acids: CASSGEVDTEAFF. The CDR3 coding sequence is TGTGCCAGCAGCGGGGAGGTCGACACTGAAGCTTTCTTT. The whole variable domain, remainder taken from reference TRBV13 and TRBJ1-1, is AAGVIQSPRHLIKEKRETATLKCYPIPRHDTVYWYQQGPGQDPQFLISFYEKMQSDKGSIPDRFSAQQFSDYHSELNMSSLELGDSALYFCASSGEVDTEAFFGQGTRLTVV.

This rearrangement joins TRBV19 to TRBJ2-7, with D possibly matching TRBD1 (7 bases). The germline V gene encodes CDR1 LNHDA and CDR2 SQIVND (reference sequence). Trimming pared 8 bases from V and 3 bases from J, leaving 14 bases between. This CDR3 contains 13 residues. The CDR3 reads CASSSQGGYEQYF. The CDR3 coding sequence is TGTGCCAGTTCCTCCCAGGGGGGCTACGAGCAGTACTTC.

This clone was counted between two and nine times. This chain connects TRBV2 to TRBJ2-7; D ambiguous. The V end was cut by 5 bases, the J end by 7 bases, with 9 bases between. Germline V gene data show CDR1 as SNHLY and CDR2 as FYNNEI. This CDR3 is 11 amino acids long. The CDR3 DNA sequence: TGTGCCAGCAGTCCGAGTCAAGAGCAGTACTTC. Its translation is CASSPSQEQYF.

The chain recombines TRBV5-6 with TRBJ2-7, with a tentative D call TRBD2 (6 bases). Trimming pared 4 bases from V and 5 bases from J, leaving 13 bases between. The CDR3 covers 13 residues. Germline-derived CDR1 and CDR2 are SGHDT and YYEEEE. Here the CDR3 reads CASSRGWEDEQYF. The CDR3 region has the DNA TGTGCCAGCAGCCGGGGATGGGAGGACGAGCAGTACTTC.

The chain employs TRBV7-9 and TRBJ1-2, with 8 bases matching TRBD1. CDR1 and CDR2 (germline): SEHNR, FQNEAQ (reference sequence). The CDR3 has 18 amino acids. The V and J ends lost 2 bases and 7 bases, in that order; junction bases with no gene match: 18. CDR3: CASSLTAVPTQGASGYTF. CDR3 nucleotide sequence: TGTGCCAGCAGCTTAACAGCCGTCCCCACTCAGGGGGCTAGTGGCTACACCTTC.